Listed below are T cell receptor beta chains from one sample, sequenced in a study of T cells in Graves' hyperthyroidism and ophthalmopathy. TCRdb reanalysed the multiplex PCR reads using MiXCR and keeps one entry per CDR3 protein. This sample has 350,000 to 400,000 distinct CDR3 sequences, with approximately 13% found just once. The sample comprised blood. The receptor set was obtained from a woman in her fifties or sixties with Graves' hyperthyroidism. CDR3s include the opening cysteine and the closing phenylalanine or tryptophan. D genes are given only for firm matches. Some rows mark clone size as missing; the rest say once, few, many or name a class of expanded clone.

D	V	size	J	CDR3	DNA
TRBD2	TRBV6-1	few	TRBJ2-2	CASMRTSGRSGELFF	TGTGCCAGCATGCGGACTAGCGGGAGAAGCGGGGAGCTGTTTTTT
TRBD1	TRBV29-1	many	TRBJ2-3	CSVWTGADTQYF	TGCAGCGTTTGGACAGGGGCAGATACGCAGTATTTT
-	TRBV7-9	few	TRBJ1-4	CASSQSPEKLFF	TGTGCCAGCAGTCAATCCCCTGAAAAACTGTTTTTT
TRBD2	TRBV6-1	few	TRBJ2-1	CASRKTSGSEFF	TGTGCCAGCAGGAAAACTAGCGGGAGCGAGTTCTTC
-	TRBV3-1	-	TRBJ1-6	CASSSQDYNSPLHF	TGTGCCAGCAGTAGTCAAGATTATAATTCACCCCTCCACTTT
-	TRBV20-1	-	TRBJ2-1	CSGTLSSYNEQFF	TGCAGTGGTACATTAAGCTCCTACAATGAGCAGTTCTTC
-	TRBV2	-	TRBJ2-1	CASSGLKNEQFF	TGTGCCAGCAGTGGCCTCAAAAATGAGCAGTTCTTC
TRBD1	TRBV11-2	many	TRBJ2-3	CASSFGTGVTDTQYF	TGTGCCAGCAGTTTCGGGACAGGGGTCACAGATACGCAGTATTTT
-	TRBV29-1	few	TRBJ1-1	CSVALRTGNTEAFF	TGCAGCGTTGCGTTGCGAACGGGGAACACTGAAGCTTTCTTT
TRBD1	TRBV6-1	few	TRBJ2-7	CASKRTGAYEQYF	TGTGCCAGCAAAAGGACAGGGGCCTACGAGCAGTACTTC
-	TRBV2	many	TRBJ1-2	CASSQTRDYGYTF	TGTGCCAGCAGCCAGACAAGAGACTATGGCTACACCTTC
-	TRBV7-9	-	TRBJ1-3	CASSPRGYSSGNTIYF	TGTGCCAGCAGCCCAAGGGGGTACAGCTCTGGAAACACCATATATTTT
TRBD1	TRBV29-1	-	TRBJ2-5	CSVHPGTGGQETQYF	TGCAGCGTGCACCCCGGGACAGGGGGCCAAGAGACCCAGTACTTC
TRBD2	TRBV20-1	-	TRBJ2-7	CSARATSGSGEQYF	TGCAGTGCTAGAGCAACTAGCGGGAGCGGCGAGCAGTACTTC
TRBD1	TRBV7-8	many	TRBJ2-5	CASSSMDRGQETQYF	TGTGCCAGCAGCTCCATGGACAGGGGGCAAGAGACCCAGTACTTC
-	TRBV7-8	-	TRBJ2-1	CASSLAELNNEQFF	TGTGCCAGCAGCTTAGCGGAGCTAAACAATGAGCAGTTCTTC
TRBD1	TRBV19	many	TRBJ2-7	CASSKGQGDEQYF	TGTGCCAGTAGTAAAGGACAGGGTGACGAGCAGTACTTC
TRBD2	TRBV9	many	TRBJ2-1	CASSSVLAGYNEQFF	TGTGCCAGCAGCTCGGTACTAGCGGGATACAATGAGCAGTTCTTC